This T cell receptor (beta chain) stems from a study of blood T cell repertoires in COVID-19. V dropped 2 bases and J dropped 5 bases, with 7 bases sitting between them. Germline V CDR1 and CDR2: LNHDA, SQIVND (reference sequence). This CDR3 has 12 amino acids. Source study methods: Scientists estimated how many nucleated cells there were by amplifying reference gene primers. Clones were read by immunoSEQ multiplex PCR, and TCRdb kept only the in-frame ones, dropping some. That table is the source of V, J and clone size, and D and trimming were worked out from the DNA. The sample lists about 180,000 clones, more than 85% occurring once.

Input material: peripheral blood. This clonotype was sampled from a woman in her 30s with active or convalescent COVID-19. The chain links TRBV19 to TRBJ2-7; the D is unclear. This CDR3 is CASSIPGNEQYF. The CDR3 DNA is TGTGCCAGTAGTATACCAGGTAACGAGCAGTACTTC.